This T cell receptor beta chain was captured by sequencing in a study of Graves' ophthalmopathy and Graves' hyperthyroidism. Study results and caveats: Ophthalmopathy progression cases were predicted by the model with about 70% sensitivity and approximately 76% specificity. A 13-signature model separated ophthalmopathy from stable hyperthyroidism, reaching less than 90% sensitivity and 75% to 83% specificity cross-validated.

Notes on this clonotype: Its antigen is unidentified.

RNA transcripts were the template, and TCR beta CDR3 regions were amplified from them. Second-round multiplex PCR followed a first-round RT-PCR using HTBI primers. A single record per CDR3 protein comes from TCRdb applying MiXCR to the multiplex PCR reads. The sample includes 1 million to 1.3 million distinct CDR3 sequences, roughly two fifths of them seen just once. The CDR3 covers 13 residues. The germline V and J ends were trimmed by 6 bases and 4 bases, with 12 bases remaining between them. Germline V gives CDR1 MNHEY, CDR2 SMNVEV (reference sequence). Hyperthyroidism patients were newly diagnosed, ill under 2 months, and aged 18 to 65 years.

Material for sequencing was peripheral blood or thyroid tissue (not recorded which). The TCR originated in an adult man with Graves' hyperthyroidism. V is TRBV27 and J is TRBJ1-1; TRBD1 is a possible D gene (6 bases). In DNA form, the CDR3 reads TGTGCCAGCAGCCACAGGGAAAGCACTGAAGCTTTCTTT. Its protein product is CASSHRESTEAFF.